These 9 T cell receptor beta chains were sequenced from one sample in a study of spatial heterogeneity in lung cancer. Their antigens remain unidentified. Documented time point: sample taken at primary tumor resection. Study-level findings and limits: One measure, the expanded intratumoral alpha and beta TCR count, tracked tumor mutation counts.

Each CDR3 protein gets one entry after TCRdb re-called the 5' RACE reads with MiXCR. The table lists some 8,300 distinct CDR3 sequences, around 5% of them singletons. The material was lung tumor tissue, obtained at surgery. The receptor set was obtained from a female donor with early-stage non-small cell lung cancer.

This clonotype has a count of ten or more. The genes are TRBV18 and TRBJ2-1; D assignment may be TRBD1 or TRBD2 (5 bases each). Trimming removed 3 bases from V and 0 bases from J, with 12 bases in between. Per the germline V gene, CDR1 is KGHSH and CDR2 is LQKENI. CDR3 length: 16 residues. CDR3 sequence: CASSPAGTVSYNEQFF. Written as DNA, the CDR3 is TGTGCCAGCTCACCGGCCGGGACGGTCTCCTACAATGAGCAGTTCTTC.

In this sample, this clonotype turned up many times. As DNA, the CDR3 is TGTGCCAGCAGTTTAACGGGACACCCTATTGTTGAGCAGTACTTC. It codes for CASSLTGHPIVEQYF. The chain is built from TRBV27 and TRBJ2-7; D is possibly TRBD1 (6 bases). CDR3 length: 15 residues. V was shortened by 2 bases and J by 7 bases, with 18 bases between the two germline ends. The V gene's germline CDR1 is MNHEY and CDR2 SMNVEV (reference sequence).

This clonotype was picked up many times. The chain couples TRBV2 to TRBJ2-2; the match to TRBD2 covers 8 bases. Losses at the gene ends were 7 bases for V and 8 bases for J; bases not matched to a gene: 9. Germline V CDR1 and CDR2: SNHLY, FYNNEI. The CDR3 sequence is 14 residues long. CDR3 sequence (DNA): TGTGCCAGCACTGCTCTGGGACTAGAGGGGGAGCTGTTTTTT. This gives the protein CASTALGLEGELFF.

This clonotype was seen ten or more times. The chain has TRBV13 and TRBJ2-6, with D unresolved. This CDR3 is built from 14 residues. V gave up 2 bases and J gave up 4 bases, with 6 bases separating them. Germline V gives CDR1 PRHDT, CDR2 FYEKMQ (reference sequence). CDR3 bases: TGTGCCAGCAGCTTATTTCGGGGGGCCAACGTCCTGACTTTC. This translates into CASSLFRGANVLTF.

This clonotype ranks as medium-sized. The chain joins TRBV19 to TRBJ2-5; TRBD2 aligns across 10 bases. Losses at the gene ends were 2 bases for V and 5 bases for J; bases not matched to a gene: 8. Germline V gene data show CDR1 as LNHDA and CDR2 as SQIVND (reference sequence). CDR3 size: 16 residues. In DNA, the CDR3 is TGTGCCAGTAGTATAACCTCTAGCGGGAGAGGGGAGACCCAGTACTTC. Translation: CASSITSSGRGETQYF.

This clonotype has a count of ten or more. The chain links TRBV7-2 to TRBJ2-6; maybe TRBD1 (6 bases). V lost 5 bases and J lost 1, with 15 bases in between. Germline V gives CDR1 SGHTA, CDR2 FQGNSA. The CDR3 contains 17 residues. The CDR3 sequence: CASSALPGVSGANVLTF. The CDR3 bases are TGTGCCAGCAGCGCCCTCCCAGGGGTATCTGGGGCCAACGTCCTGACTTTC.

In this sample, this clonotype turned up many times. The V gene is TRBV7-2, the J gene TRBJ2-3; 16 bases are shared with TRBD2. Germline V gives CDR1 SGHTA, CDR2 FQGNSA. The CDR3 covers 17 residues. With V trimmed by 2 bases and J by 4 bases, 3 bases remained unmatched. CDR3 in DNA: TGTGCCAGCAGCTTATCGGGACTAGCGGGAGGGCCAGATACGCAGTATTTT. It is translated as CASSLSGLAGGPDTQYF.

The chain uses TRBV15 and TRBJ2-6; no definite D call. This CDR3 has 15 residues. Deletions cut 0 bases from V and 0 bases from J, with 3 bases between. Per the germline V gene, CDR1 is LNHNV and CDR2 is YYDKDF (reference sequence). DNA of the CDR3: TGTGCCACCAGCAGAGACCTCTCTGGGGCCAACGTCCTGACTTTC. Residues: CATSRDLSGANVLTF.

This clonotype occurred many times. This chain joins TRBV20-1 and TRBJ2-7; 8 positions match TRBD1. V shed 5 bases and J 2 bases; nucleotides not matched to a gene: 14. This CDR3 comprises 16 residues. Per the germline V gene, CDR1 is DFQATT and CDR2 is SNEGSKA (reference sequence). CDR3 coding DNA: TGCAGTGCTCTGCCCCAAGGACAGGGCTTCCCCTACGAGCAGTACTTC. This translates into CSALPQGQGFPYEQYF.